Listed here are 30 T cell receptor beta chains from one sample, sequenced in a study of T cell changes during pregnancy in multiple sclerosis. Libraries were prepared by immunoSEQ multiplex PCR; TCRdb keeps only in-frame clonotypes and omits some of them. The table has tens of thousands of clones, around 97% seen once. The sample in question was CD8+ T cells from peripheral blood mononuclear cells, obtained after pregnancy. These receptors originate from a female donor with multiple sclerosis, enrolled in a pregnancy study.

The rearrangement uses TRBV15 and TRBJ1-4, with unresolved D. V was pared by 0 bases and J by 0 bases, with 5 bases between. The CDR3 runs to 15 residues. Per the germline V gene, CDR1 is LNHNV and CDR2 is YYDKDF (reference sequence). CDR3 residues: CATSRDRSTNEKLFF. CDR3 in DNA: TGTGCCACCAGCAGAGATAGATCAACTAATGAAAAACTGTTTTTT.

The rearrangement joins TRBV7-9 to TRBJ2-7, with 10 bases that match TRBD1. Germline V gene lookup returns CDR1 SEHNR and CDR2 FQNEAQ (reference sequence). This CDR3 has 16 amino acids. V was pared by 5 bases and J by 7 bases, with 14 bases of the junction left unmatched. CDR3 amino acids: CASSNTGTGASGEQYF. CDR3 bases: TGTGCCAGCAGCAACACCGGGACAGGGGCCTCGGGAGAGCAGTACTTC.

The chain is built from TRBV27 and TRBJ1-1; perhaps TRBD1 as D (6 bases). The CDR3 has 15 residues. Trimming cost V 6 bases and J 5 bases, with 19 bases left between them. CDR1 and CDR2 (germline): MNHEY, SMNVEV (reference sequence). The CDR3 bases are TGTGCCAGCAGCCCAGACAGGCGGGGAGGGACTGAAGCTTTCTTT. Its protein is CASSPDRRGGTEAFF.

The V call is TRBV28, the J call TRBJ2-5; 8 bases fit TRBD2. Germline V gene data show CDR1 as MDHEN and CDR2 as SYDVKM. The CDR3 extends over 15 amino acids. The junction had 6 bases not matched to a gene; V was cut back by 1 base and J by 5 bases. The DNA of the CDR3 is TGTGCCAGCAGTTTATACGGGAGGGACGGGGAGACCCAGTACTTC. Amino acids: CASSLYGRDGETQYF.

This clone occurred once. As DNA, the CDR3 is TGCGCCAGCAGCCAAGAAAGCGGGAGTACAGATACGCAGTATTTT. As protein: CASSQESGSTDTQYF. The V gene is TRBV4-1, the J gene TRBJ2-3; 8 nucleotides align to TRBD2. The CDR3 totals 15 residues. Germline V lookup: CDR1 MGHRA, CDR2 YSYEKL. The V gene end was trimmed by 0 bases and the J gene end by 3 bases; junction bases not matched to a gene: 2.

The CDR3 coding sequence is TGTGCCAGCAGCTCGGGAGGTTTAGGAAACACCATATATTTT. As protein: CASSSGGLGNTIYF. The V call is TRBV7-9, the J call TRBJ1-3, with D hard to call. Between the trimmed V and J ends, which lost 4 bases and 4 bases, there was a span of 11 bases. In germline, CDR1 is SEHNR, CDR2 FQNEAQ (reference sequence). CDR3 length: 14 residues.

V is TRBV29-1 and J is TRBJ2-7; D is possibly TRBD1 (5 bases). Germline CDR1 is SQVTM and CDR2 is ANQGSEA. CDR3 size: 16 residues. Trimming removed 4 bases at V and 2 bases at J, with 21 bases between. CDR3 sequence reads: CSVGGGRALLPYEQYF. The CDR3, as DNA: TGCAGCGTTGGGGGCGGAAGAGCCCTTCTCCCCTACGAGCAGTACTTC.

The J gene is TRBJ1-4, the V gene TRBV6-1; no reliable D call. V gave up 2 bases and J gave up 0 bases, with 7 bases separating them. This CDR3 region has 15 residues. Germline V gives CDR1 MNHNS, CDR2 SASEGT. In DNA form, the CDR3 reads TGTGCCAGCAGTGAAAGACTCGCAACTAATGAAAAACTGTTTTTT. The encoded protein is CASSERLATNEKLFF.

V usage is TRBV11-3 and J usage is TRBJ1-4; 9 bases are shared with TRBD1. In germline, CDR1 is SGHNT, CDR2 YENEEA. The CDR3 consists of 17 residues. V was pared by 4 bases and J by 3 bases, with 9 bases of the junction left unmatched. CDR3: CASSSVDRGAANEKLFF. Here the CDR3 DNA reads TGTGCCAGCAGCTCCGTAGACAGGGGGGCGGCTAATGAAAAACTGTTTTTT.

The V call is TRBV6-6, the J call TRBJ1-5; 7 nucleotides align to TRBD1. The CDR3 runs 16 residues. With 2 bases clipped from V and 0 bases from J, the junction kept 4 bases outside the gene matches. Germline V lookup: CDR1 MNHNY, CDR2 SVGAGI (reference sequence). CDR3 residues: CASSYEGALSNQPQHF. As DNA, the CDR3 is TGTGCCAGCAGTTACGAGGGGGCGCTTAGCAATCAGCCCCAGCATTTT.

The chain has TRBV27 and TRBJ2-3; 7 bases fit TRBD2. J lost 4 bases, V lost 7 bases, and 8 bases had no gene match. This CDR3 comprises 14 residues. The V gene's germline CDR1 is MNHEY and CDR2 SMNVEV (reference sequence). The CDR3 DNA reads as TGTGCCAGCAACCCCGGGACTACACCAGATACGCAGTATTTT. This codes for CASNPGTTPDTQYF.

The chain has TRBV7-9 and TRBJ2-2; 13 positions match TRBD2. Losses at the gene ends were 5 bases for V and 6 bases for J; bases not matched to a gene: 3. The germline V gene has CDR1 SEHNR and CDR2 FQNEAQ (reference sequence). The CDR3 sequence is 15 residues long. In nucleotides, the CDR3 is TGTGCCAGCAGCCCGACTAGCGGGAGGTCCGGGGAGCTGTTTTTT. Encoded protein: CASSPTSGRSGELFF.

CDR3 residues: CASSMQQSSYNEQFF. The CDR3 nucleotides are TGTGCCAGTAGTATGCAACAGAGCTCCTACAATGAGCAGTTCTTC. The gene calls are TRBV19 and TRBJ2-1; the D is unclear. Trimming removed 3 bases at V and 0 bases at J, with 9 bases between. CDR1 is LNHDA, CDR2 SQIVND, per germline (reference sequence). This CDR3 has 15 residues.

V gene TRBV27 combines with J gene TRBJ2-7; TRBD1 is a possible D gene (5 bases). The V end was cut by 2 bases, the J end by 2 bases, with 13 bases between. Germline loops: CDR1 MNHEY, CDR2 SMNVEV (reference sequence). The CDR3 totals 15 residues. This chain's CDR3 is CASSLGLGQAYEQYF. The CDR3 DNA follows: TGTGCCAGCAGTTTAGGCCTTGGACAAGCCTACGAGCAGTACTTC.

V gene TRBV6-5 combines with J gene TRBJ2-7, with unresolved D. Germline-derived CDR1 and CDR2 are MNHEY and SVGAGI. The CDR3 consists of 13 residues. Deletions cut 2 bases from V and 1 base from J, with 6 bases between. CDR3 in amino acids: CASSYVGSYEQYF. The CDR3 DNA sequence: TGTGCCAGCAGTTACGTCGGTTCCTACGAGCAGTACTTC.

For the CDR3, the DNA is TGTGCCTTCGGGACAGGCGGGATCCCGGGGGGCGAGCAGTACTTC. This sequence encodes CAFGTGGIPGGEQYF. This chain joins TRBV30 and TRBJ2-7, with TRBD1 as a possible D gene (8 bases). Trimming stripped 7 bases from V and 6 bases from J, with 25 bases between. The CDR3 totals 15 residues. The V gene's germline CDR1 is GTSNPN and CDR2 SVGIG (reference sequence).

The V call is TRBV28, the J call TRBJ2-7; the match to TRBD1 covers 9 bases. The CDR3 runs 14 residues. CDR1 MDHEN and CDR2 SYDVKM come from the germline V gene. After removal of 6 bases from V and 4 bases from J, the junction contained 7 bases not matched to a gene. For the CDR3, the DNA is TGTGCCAGCAGCCTATTACAGGGGGCTTACGAGCAGTACTTC. Residues: CASSLLQGAYEQYF.

The genes are TRBV5-1 and TRBJ1-5; no clear D gene. The CDR3 covers 16 residues. Trimming cost V 4 bases and J 0 bases, with 14 bases left between them. Germline CDR1 is SGHRS and CDR2 is YFSETQ. The CDR3 nucleotides are TGCGCCAGCAGCCCTAGTACACATTATAGCAATCAGCCCCAGCATTTT. As protein: CASSPSTHYSNQPQHF. The full variable domain, with the rest looked up from reference TRBV5-1 and TRBJ1-5, is KAGVTQTPRYLIKTRGQQVTLSCSPISGHRSVSWYQQTPGQGLQFLFEYFSETQRNKGNFPGRFSGRQFSNSRSEMNVSTLELGDSALYLCASSPSTHYSNQPQHFGDGTRLSIL.

V gene TRBV9 combines with J gene TRBJ2-1; D call uncertain. V dropped 4 bases and J dropped 0 bases, with 5 bases sitting between them. CDR1 and CDR2 from the germline V gene are SGDLS and YYNGEE. The CDR3 totals 13 residues. CDR3 sequence (DNA): TGTGCCAGCAGCATGAGCTCCTACAATGAGCAGTTCTTC. Protein product: CASSMSSYNEQFF.

In this sample, this clone turned up once. The chain joins TRBV19 to TRBJ2-1, with D perhaps TRBD2 (6 bases). The ends were cut back, 6 bases at V and 4 bases at J, with 10 bases in the middle. Looked up from germline, CDR1 is LNHDA and CDR2 is SQIVND (reference sequence). CDR3 size: 13 residues. The CDR3 loop is CASSAGLYNEQFF. CDR3 DNA sequence: TGTGCCAGTAGCGCGGGACTTTACAATGAGCAGTTCTTC.

CDR3 sequence reads: CASSPRGYRGGYTF. In nucleotides, the CDR3 is TGTGCCAGCAGTCCCCGGGGGTACCGCGGAGGCTACACCTTC. J is TRBJ1-2 and V is TRBV6-1; maybe TRBD1 (5 bases). Per the germline V gene, CDR1 is MNHNS and CDR2 is SASEGT. V was cut by 5 bases and J by 8 bases, with 18 bases left in between. This CDR3 is built from 14 residues.

The V gene is TRBV19, the J gene TRBJ2-7, with 11 bases that match TRBD2. The CDR3 is made up of 17 amino acids. Germline loops: CDR1 LNHDA, CDR2 SQIVND (reference sequence). V shed 3 bases and J 2 bases; nucleotides not matched to a gene: 9. This chain's CDR3 is CASSISSGRTYTYEQYF. The CDR3 nucleotides read TGTGCCAGTAGTATCTCTAGCGGGAGGACCTACACCTACGAGCAGTACTTC. The full variable domain, rest sourced from reference TRBV19 and TRBJ2-7, is DGGITQSPKYLFRKEGQNVTLSCEQNLNHDAMYWYRQDPGQGLRLIYYSQIVNDFQKGDIAEGYSVSREKKESFPLTVTSAQKNPTAFYLCASSISSGRTYTYEQYFGPGTRLTVT.

The J gene is TRBJ2-1, the V gene TRBV19; 8 bases agree with TRBD1. Germline lookup yields CDR1 LNHDA and CDR2 SQIVND (reference sequence). This CDR3 region has 14 residues. V shed 4 bases and J 5 bases; nucleotides not matched to a gene: 4. This CDR3 reads CASSTTGDDNEQFF. For the CDR3, the DNA is TGTGCCAGTAGTACGACAGGGGACGACAATGAGCAGTTCTTC. The full variable domain, rest sourced from reference TRBV19 and TRBJ2-1, is DGGITQSPKYLFRKEGQNVTLSCEQNLNHDAMYWYRQDPGQGLRLIYYSQIVNDFQKGDIAEGYSVSREKKESFPLTVTSAQKNPTAFYLCASSTTGDDNEQFFGPGTRLTVL.

The chain is built from TRBV28 and TRBJ2-1; 13 nucleotides line up with TRBD2. After removal of 6 bases from V and 8 bases from J, the junction contained 7 bases not matched to a gene. CDR3 length: 15 residues. Germline V gene data show CDR1 as MDHEN and CDR2 as SYDVKM. DNA of the CDR3: TGTGCCAGCAGCCTGGGGACTAGCGGGATCGATGAGCAGTTCTTC. It specifies CASSLGTSGIDEQFF.

The chain combines TRBV5-1 with TRBJ2-7; D is possibly TRBD2 (6 bases). This CDR3 comprises 14 residues. The germline V gene encodes CDR1 SGHRS and CDR2 YFSETQ. V lost 4 bases to trimming and J lost 3 bases, with 14 bases between them. The CDR3 nucleotides read TGCGCCAGCAGCCAAGGGGACTCGTACTACGAGCAGTACTTC. Its protein product is CASSQGDSYYEQYF.

The chain employs TRBV6-1 and TRBJ2-7; 10 bases line up with TRBD1. Germline CDR1 is MNHNS and CDR2 is SASEGT. The CDR3 length is 15 residues. Trimming cost V 3 bases and J 4 bases; bases outside gene matches: 6. This CDR3 reads CASSDSGTGAYEQYF. CDR3 sequence (DNA): TGTGCCAGCAGTGATTCCGGGACAGGGGCATACGAGCAGTACTTC.

J is TRBJ1-4 and V is TRBV6-1; D ambiguous. Germline CDR1 and CDR2: MNHNS and SASEGT. The CDR3 is 16 amino acids. Trimming removed 4 bases from V and 2 bases from J, with 14 bases in between. The CDR3 protein is CASSGQPAATNEKLFF. CDR3 nucleotides: TGTGCCAGCAGTGGACAACCCGCAGCTACTAATGAAAAACTGTTTTTT.

The table lists this clone with a count of one. The CDR3: CASTLGGLNQETQYF. For the CDR3, the DNA is TGTGCCAGCACCTTGGGGGGGCTCAACCAAGAGACCCAGTACTTC. This chain links TRBV28 with TRBJ2-5; D might be TRBD2 (7 bases). This CDR3 is 15 amino acids long. Per the germline V gene, CDR1 is MDHEN and CDR2 is SYDVKM. Trimming removed 7 bases at V and 0 bases at J, with 15 bases between. Full variable domain (rest looked up from reference TRBV28 and TRBJ2-5): DVKVTQSSRYLVKRTGEKVFLECVQDMDHENMFWYRQDPGLGLRLIYFSYDVKMKEKGDIPEGYSVSREKKERFSLILESASTNQTSMYLCASTLGGLNQETQYFGPGTRLLVL.

CDR3 nucleotide sequence: TGTGCCAGCAGCTCGGCCAAGGGGGCTAGCGGGGCTACCGGGGAGCTGTTTTTT. Translating it yields CASSSAKGASGATGELFF. This sequence joins TRBV11-2 and TRBJ2-2, with 9 bases aligning to TRBD2. From germline, CDR1 is SGHAT and CDR2 FQNNGV. V was pared by 4 bases and J by 5 bases, with 14 bases of the junction left unmatched. The CDR3 is made up of 18 amino acids.

This clone was seen a handful of times. This chain uses TRBV7-9 with TRBJ2-1, with 10 bases fitting TRBD1. This CDR3 has 15 amino acids. CDR1 is SEHNR and CDR2 is FQNEAQ in the germline V gene (reference sequence). V lost 5 bases to trimming and J lost 7 bases; unmatched junction nucleotides: 8. Here the CDR3 reads CASSHGQGDINEQFF. The CDR3 DNA follows: TGTGCCAGCAGCCATGGACAGGGGGACATAAATGAGCAGTTCTTC.